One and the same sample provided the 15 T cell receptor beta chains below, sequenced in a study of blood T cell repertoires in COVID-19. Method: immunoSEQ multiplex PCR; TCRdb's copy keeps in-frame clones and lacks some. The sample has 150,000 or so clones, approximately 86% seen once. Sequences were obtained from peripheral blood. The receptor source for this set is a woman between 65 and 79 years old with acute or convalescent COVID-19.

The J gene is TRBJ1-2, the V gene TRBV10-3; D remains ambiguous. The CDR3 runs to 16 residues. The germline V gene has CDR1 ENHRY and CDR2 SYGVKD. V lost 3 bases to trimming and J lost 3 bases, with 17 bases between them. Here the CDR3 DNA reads TGTGCCATCAGTGACCCCCCCACGCGAGGAGACTATGGCTACACCTTC. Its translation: CAISDPPTRGDYGYTF.

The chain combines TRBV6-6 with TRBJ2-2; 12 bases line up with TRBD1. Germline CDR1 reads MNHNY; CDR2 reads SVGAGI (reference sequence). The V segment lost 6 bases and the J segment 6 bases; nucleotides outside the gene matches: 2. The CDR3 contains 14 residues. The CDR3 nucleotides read TGTGCCAGCAGGGGACAGGGGGCCGCCGGGGAGCTGTTTTTT. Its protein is CASRGQGAAGELFF.

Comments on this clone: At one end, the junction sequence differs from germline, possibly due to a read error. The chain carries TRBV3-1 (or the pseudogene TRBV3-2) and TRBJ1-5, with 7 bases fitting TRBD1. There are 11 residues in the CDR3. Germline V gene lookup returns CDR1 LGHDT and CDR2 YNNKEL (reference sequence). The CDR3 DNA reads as TGTGCCAGCAGCCAGGGACAGTCCGTGAAATTT. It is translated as CASSQGQSVKF.

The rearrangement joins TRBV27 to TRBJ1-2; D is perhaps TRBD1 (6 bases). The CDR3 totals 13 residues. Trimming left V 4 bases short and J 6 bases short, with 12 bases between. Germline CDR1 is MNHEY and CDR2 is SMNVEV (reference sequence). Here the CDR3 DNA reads TGTGCCAGCAGTTCCCAGGGGACCAATGGCTACACCTTC. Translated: CASSSQGTNGYTF.

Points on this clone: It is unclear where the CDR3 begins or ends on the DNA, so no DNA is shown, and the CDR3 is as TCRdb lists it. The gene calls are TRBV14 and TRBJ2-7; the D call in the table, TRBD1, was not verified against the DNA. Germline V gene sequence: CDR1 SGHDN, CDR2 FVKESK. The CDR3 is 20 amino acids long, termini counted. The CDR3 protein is CASSPDSLRAVRRAGHEQYV.

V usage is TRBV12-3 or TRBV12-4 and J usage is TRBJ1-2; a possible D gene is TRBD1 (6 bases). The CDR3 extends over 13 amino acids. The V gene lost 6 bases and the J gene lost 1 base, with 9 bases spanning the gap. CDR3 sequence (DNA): TGTGCCAGCAGCATACAGGGTAACTATGGCTACACCTTC. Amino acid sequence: CASSIQGNYGYTF.

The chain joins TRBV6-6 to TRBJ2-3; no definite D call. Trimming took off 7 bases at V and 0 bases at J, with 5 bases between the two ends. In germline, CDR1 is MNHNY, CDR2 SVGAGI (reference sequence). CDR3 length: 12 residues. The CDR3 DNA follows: TGTGCCAGCACTGCGAGCACAGATACGCAGTATTTT. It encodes CASTASTDTQYF.

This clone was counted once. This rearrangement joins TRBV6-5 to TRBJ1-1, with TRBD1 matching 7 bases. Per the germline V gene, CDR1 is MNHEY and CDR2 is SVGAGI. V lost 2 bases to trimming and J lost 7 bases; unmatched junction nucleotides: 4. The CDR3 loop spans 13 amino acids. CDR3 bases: TGTGCCAGCAGTTACCTCGACAGGGATGAAGCTTTCTTT. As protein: CASSYLDRDEAFF.

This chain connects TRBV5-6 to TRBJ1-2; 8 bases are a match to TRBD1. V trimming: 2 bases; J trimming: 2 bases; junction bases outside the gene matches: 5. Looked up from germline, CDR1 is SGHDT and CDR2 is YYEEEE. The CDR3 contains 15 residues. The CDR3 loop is CASSFGTGANYGYTF. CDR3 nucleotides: TGTGCCAGCAGCTTCGGGACAGGAGCGAACTATGGCTACACCTTC.

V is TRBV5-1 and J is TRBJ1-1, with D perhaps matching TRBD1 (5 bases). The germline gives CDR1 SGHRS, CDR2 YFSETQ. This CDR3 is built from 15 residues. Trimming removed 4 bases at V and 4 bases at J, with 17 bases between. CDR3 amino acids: CASSVQGVLGTEAFF. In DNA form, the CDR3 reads TGCGCCAGCAGCGTGCAGGGTGTTCTGGGCACTGAAGCTTTCTTT.

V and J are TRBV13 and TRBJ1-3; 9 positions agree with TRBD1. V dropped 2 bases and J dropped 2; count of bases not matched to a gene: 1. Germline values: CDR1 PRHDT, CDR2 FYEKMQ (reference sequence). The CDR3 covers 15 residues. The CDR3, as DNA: TGTGCCAGCAGCTTAAGGACAGGGGCTGGAAACACCATATATTTT. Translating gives CASSLRTGAGNTIYF.

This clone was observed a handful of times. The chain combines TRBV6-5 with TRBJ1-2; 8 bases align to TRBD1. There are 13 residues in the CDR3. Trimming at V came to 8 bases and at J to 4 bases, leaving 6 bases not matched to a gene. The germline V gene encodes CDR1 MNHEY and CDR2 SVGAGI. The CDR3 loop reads CASLQGDLYGYTF. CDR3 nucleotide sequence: TGTGCCAGCCTACAGGGGGACCTCTATGGCTACACCTTC.

The CDR3 is CASSLQGTEAFF. CDR3 bases: TGCGCCAGCAGCTTGCAGGGCACTGAAGCTTTCTTT. The V and J genes are TRBV5-1 and TRBJ1-1; a weak D match, TRBD1 (5 bases). CDR3 length: 12 residues. Germline CDR1 is SGHRS and CDR2 is YFSETQ. V was trimmed by 1 base and J by 4 bases, leaving 5 bases between them.

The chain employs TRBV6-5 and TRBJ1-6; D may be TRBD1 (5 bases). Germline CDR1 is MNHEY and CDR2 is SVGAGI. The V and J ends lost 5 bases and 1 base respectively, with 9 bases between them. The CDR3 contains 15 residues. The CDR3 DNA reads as TGTGCCAGCAGTCGGGGGGTTTCCTATAATTCACCCCTCCACTTT. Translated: CASSRGVSYNSPLHF.

CDR3 nucleotide sequence: TGTGCCAGCAGCTTAGATTACACTGGGGGGACTGAAGCTTTCTTT. This gives the protein CASSLDYTGGTEAFF. The chain has TRBV7-2 and TRBJ1-1, with D maybe TRBD1 (5 bases). This CDR3 is built from 15 residues. Trimming stripped 1 base from V and 5 bases from J, with 14 bases between. Germline CDR1 and CDR2: SGHTA and FQGNSA.